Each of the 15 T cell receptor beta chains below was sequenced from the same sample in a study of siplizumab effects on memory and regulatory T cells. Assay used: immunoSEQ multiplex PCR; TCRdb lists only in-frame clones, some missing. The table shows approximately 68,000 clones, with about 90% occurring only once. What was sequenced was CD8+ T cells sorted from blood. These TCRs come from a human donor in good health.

The DNA for the CDR3 is TGTGCCAGCAGCTTAGGGACTGACAGCTATGGCTACACCTTC. This codes for CASSLGTDSYGYTF. The rearrangement uses TRBV7-9 and TRBJ1-2; possible D gene TRBD1, 5 bases. The germline gives CDR1 SEHNR, CDR2 FQNEAQ (reference sequence). This CDR3 region has 14 residues. Trimming removed 1 base at V and 4 bases at J, with 10 bases between.

The CDR3 loop reads CASSIPTGANTEAFF. For the CDR3, the DNA is TGTGCCAGTAGTATACCGACAGGGGCAAACACTGAAGCTTTCTTT. The V gene is TRBV19, the J gene TRBJ1-1, with 8 bases lining up with TRBD1. This CDR3 is built from 15 residues. The V and J ends lost 2 bases and 2 bases, in that order; junction bases with no gene match: 4. Germline V gives CDR1 LNHDA, CDR2 SQIVND (reference sequence).

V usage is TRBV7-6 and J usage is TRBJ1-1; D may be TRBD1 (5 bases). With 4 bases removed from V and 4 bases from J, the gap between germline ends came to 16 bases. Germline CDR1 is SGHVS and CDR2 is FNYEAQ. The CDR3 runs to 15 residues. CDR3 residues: CASSSTSWDSTEAFF. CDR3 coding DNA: TGTGCCAGCAGCTCTACTTCGTGGGACTCCACTGAAGCTTTCTTT.

CDR3 coding DNA: TGTGCCAGCAGTTTAATCGGCGAGCAGTACTTC. The encoded protein is CASSLIGEQYF. This rearrangement joins TRBV27 to TRBJ2-7; no definite D call. Germline V gene data show CDR1 as MNHEY and CDR2 as SMNVEV (reference sequence). This CDR3 is built from 11 residues. V shed 2 bases and J shed 6 bases, with 5 bases lying between them.

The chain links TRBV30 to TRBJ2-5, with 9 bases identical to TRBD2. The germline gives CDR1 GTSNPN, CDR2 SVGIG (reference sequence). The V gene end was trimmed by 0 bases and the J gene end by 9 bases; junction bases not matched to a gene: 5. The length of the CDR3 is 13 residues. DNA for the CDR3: TGTGCCTGGAGTGTCACTAGCGGGTGCCCCCAGTACTTC. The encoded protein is CAWSVTSGCPQYF.

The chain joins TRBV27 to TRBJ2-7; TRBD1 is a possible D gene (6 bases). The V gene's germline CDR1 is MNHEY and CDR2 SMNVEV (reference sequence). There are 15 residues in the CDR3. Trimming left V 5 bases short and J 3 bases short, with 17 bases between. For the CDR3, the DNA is TGTGCCAGCAGTCTCCGACAGGCCCAATACTACGAGCAGTACTTC. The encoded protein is CASSLRQAQYYEQYF.

The CDR3 coding sequence is TGCGCCAGCGGTACGCGGGAGGCGAACAATGAGCAGTTCTTC. It specifies CASGTREANNEQFF. The chain recombines TRBV4-1 with TRBJ2-1; the match to TRBD2 covers 8 bases. The CDR3 spans 14 residues. The trim removed 8 bases at V and 5 bases at J, leaving 8 bases unmatched. Germline CDR1 and CDR2: MGHRA and YSYEKL.

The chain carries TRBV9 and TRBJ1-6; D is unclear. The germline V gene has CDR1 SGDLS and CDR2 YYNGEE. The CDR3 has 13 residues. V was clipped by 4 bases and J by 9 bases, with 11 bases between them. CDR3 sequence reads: CASSSAGASPLHF. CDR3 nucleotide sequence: TGTGCCAGCAGCTCGGCGGGAGCTTCACCCCTCCACTTT.

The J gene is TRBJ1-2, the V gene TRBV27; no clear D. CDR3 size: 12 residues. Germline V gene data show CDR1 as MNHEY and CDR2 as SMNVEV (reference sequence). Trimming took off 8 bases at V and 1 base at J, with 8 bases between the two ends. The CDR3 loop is CASGKVNYGYTF. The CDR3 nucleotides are TGTGCCAGCGGAAAAGTTAACTATGGCTACACCTTC.

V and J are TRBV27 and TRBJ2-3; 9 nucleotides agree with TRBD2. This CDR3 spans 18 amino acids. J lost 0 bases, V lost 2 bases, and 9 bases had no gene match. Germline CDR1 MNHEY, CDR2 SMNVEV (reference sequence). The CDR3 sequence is CASSLGAGGRSSTDTQYF. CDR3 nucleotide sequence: TGTGCCAGCAGTTTAGGAGCGGGAGGCCGTAGTAGCACAGATACGCAGTATTTT.

The CDR3 sequence: CATSVVPDTQYF. In DNA, the CDR3 is TGTGCCACCAGCGTAGTCCCAGATACGCAGTATTTT. The chain has TRBV15 and TRBJ2-3; no reliable D call. The germline V and J ends were trimmed by 5 bases and 4 bases, with 7 bases remaining between them. Germline loops: CDR1 LNHNV, CDR2 YYDKDF (reference sequence). This CDR3 is built from 12 residues.

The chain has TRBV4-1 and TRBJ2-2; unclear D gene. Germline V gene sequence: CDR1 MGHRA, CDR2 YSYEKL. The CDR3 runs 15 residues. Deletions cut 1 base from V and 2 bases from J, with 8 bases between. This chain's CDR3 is CASSQGQVNTGELFF. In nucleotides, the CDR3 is TGCGCCAGCAGCCAAGGCCAGGTCAACACCGGGGAGCTGTTTTTT.

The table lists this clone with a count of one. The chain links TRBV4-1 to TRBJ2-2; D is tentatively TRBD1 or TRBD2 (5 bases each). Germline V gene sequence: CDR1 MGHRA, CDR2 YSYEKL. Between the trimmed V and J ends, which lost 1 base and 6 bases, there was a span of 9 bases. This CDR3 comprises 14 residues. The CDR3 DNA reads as TGCGCCAGCAGCCAAGTTGGGGGTCCCGGGGAGCTGTTTTTT. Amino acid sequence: CASSQVGGPGELFF.

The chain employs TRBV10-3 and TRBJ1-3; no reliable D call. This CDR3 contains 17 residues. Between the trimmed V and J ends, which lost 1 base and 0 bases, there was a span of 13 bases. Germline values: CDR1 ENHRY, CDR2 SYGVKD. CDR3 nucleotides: TGTGCCATCAGTGAGTTACCAGACGGCTTCTCTGGAAACACCATATATTTT. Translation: CAISELPDGFSGNTIYF.

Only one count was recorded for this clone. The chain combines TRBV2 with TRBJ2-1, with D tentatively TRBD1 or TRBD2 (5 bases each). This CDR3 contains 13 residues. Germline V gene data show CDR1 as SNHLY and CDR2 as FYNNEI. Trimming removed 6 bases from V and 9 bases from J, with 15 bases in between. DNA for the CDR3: TGTGCCAGCAGAGAGGGATGGCAGGGTGAGCAGTTCTTC. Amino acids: CASREGWQGEQFF.